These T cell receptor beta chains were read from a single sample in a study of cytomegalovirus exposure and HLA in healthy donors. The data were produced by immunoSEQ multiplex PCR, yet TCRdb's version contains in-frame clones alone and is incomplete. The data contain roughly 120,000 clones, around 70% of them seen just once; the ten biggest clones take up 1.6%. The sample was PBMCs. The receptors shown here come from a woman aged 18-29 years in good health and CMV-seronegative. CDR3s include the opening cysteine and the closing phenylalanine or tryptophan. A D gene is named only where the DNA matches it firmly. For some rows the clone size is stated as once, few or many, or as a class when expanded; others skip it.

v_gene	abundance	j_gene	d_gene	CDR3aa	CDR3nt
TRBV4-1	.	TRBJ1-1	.	CASSPRENTEAFF	TGCGCCAGCAGCCCTCGGGAGAACACTGAAGCTTTCTTT
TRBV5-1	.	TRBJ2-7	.	CASSWSPPTASSYEQYF	TGCGCCAGCAGCTGGAGCCCTCCGACGGCCAGCTCCTACGAGCAGTACTTC
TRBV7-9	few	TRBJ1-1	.	CASSLLGQGEAFF	TGTGCCAGCAGCCTTCTGGGGCAGGGTGAAGCTTTCTTT
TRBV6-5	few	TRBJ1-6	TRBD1	CASSLTGEGSPLHF	TGTGCCAGCAGTTTGACAGGGGAAGGTTCACCCCTCCACTTT
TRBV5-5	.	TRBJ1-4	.	CASSFPWASQGGEKLFF	TGTGCCAGCAGCTTCCCCTGGGCTTCGCAGGGAGGGGAAAAACTGTTTTTT
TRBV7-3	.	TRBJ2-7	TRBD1	CASSFGTGESEQYF	TGTGCCAGCAGCTTCGGGACAGGGGAATCCGAGCAGTACTTC
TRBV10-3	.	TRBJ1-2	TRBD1	CAISPSPGGNYGYTF	TGTGCCATCAGTCCAAGCCCAGGGGGTAACTATGGCTACACCTTC
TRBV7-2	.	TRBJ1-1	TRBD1	CAGAGGLNTEAFF	TGTGCCGGAGCAGGGGGCCTGAACACTGAAGCTTTCTTT
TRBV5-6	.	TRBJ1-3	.	CASSPYSGGASGNTIYF	TGTGCCAGCAGCCCGTACTCGGGAGGGGCCTCTGGAAACACCATATATTTT
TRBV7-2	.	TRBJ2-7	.	CASSWGGTYEQYF	TGTGCCAGCAGTTGGGGCGGAACCTACGAGCAGTACTTC
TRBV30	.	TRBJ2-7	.	CAWIFSSEQYF	TGTGCCTGGATTTTTTCGAGCGAGCAGTACTTC
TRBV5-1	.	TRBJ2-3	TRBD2	CASRPLAGNPTDTQYF	TGCGCCAGCAGACCCCTAGCGGGCAACCCCACAGATACGCAGTATTTT
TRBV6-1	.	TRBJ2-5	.	CASSECGCYLHETQYF	TGTGCCAGCAGTGAATGCGGGTGCTATCTTCACGAGACCCAGTACTTC
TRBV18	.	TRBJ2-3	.	CASSPTSTDTQYF	TGTGCCAGCTCACCAACTAGCACAGATACGCAGTATTTT
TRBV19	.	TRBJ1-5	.	CASTTPGNQPQHF	TGTGCCAGTACGACTCCGGGCAATCAGCCCCAGCATTTT
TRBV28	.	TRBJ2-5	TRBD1	CASSEGQGRQETQYF	TGTGCCAGCAGTGAGGGACAGGGGAGACAAGAGACCCAGTACTTC
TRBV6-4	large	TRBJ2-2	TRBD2	CASSGTSTGELFF	TGTGCCAGCAGTGGGACTAGCACCGGGGAGCTGTTTTTT
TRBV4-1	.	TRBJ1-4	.	CASSQVMSRSPTNEKLFF	TGCGCCAGCAGCCAAGTGATGTCACGAAGCCCAACTAATGAAAAACTGTTTTTT
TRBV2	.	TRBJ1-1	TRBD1	CASRSGQTTEAFF	TGTGCCAGCAGATCGGGACAGACCACTGAAGCTTTCTTT
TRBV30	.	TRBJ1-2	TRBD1	CAWRDRGKLNYGYTF	TGTGCCTGGAGGGACAGGGGGAAACTTAACTATGGCTACACCTTC
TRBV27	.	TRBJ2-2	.	CASQRTGELFF	TGTGCCAGCCAGCGCACCGGGGAGCTGTTTTTT
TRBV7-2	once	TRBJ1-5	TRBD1	CASTLTGLNQPQHF	TGTGCCAGCACCCTGACAGGGCTCAATCAGCCCCAGCATTTT
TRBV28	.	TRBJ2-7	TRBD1	CASRGTGSTYEQYF	TGTGCCAGCAGGGGGACAGGGTCCACCTACGAGCAGTACTTC
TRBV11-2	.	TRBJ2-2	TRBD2	CASSLAGGPNTGELFF	TGTGCCAGCAGCTTAGCGGGGGGACCGAACACCGGGGAGCTGTTTTTT
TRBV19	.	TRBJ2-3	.	CASSIGQNTDTQYF	TGTGCCAGTAGTATAGGACAGAACACAGATACGCAGTATTTT
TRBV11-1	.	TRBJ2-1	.	CASSLAMDSPGEFF	TGTGCCAGCAGCTTAGCGATGGACTCCCCAGGGGAGTTCTTC
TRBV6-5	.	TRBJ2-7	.	CASSYKGDTYEQYF	TGTGCCAGCAGTTACAAGGGAGATACCTACGAGCAGTACTTC
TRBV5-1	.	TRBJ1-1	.	CASSSTGGNTEAFF	TGCGCCAGCAGCTCTACCGGGGGGAACACTGAAGCTTTCTTT
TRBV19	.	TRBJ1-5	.	CASSTGFGRNQPQHF	TGTGCCAGTAGTACAGGTTTTGGCCGCAATCAGCCCCAGCATTTT
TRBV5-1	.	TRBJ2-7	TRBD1	CASSLEGGNSYEQYF	TGCGCCAGCAGCTTGGAAGGGGGCAACTCCTACGAGCAGTACTTC
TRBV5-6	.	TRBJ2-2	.	CASSLGTFGGELFF	TGTGCCAGCAGCCTCGGGACATTCGGCGGGGAGCTGTTTTTT
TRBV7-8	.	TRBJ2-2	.	CASSLVSLTVTGELFF	TGTGCCAGCAGCTTAGTAAGCCTCACAGTCACCGGGGAGCTGTTTTTT
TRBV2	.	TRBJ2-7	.	CASSDPGVATYEQYF	TGTGCCAGCAGTGACCCGGGGGTCGCCACCTACGAGCAGTACTTC
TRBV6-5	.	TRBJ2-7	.	CASSSSLSYEQYF	TGTGCCAGCAGTTCTTCCCTTTCCTACGAGCAGTACTTC
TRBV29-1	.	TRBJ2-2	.	CSVSQGGGELFF	TGCAGCGTGAGCCAGGGGGGCGGGGAGCTGTTTTTT
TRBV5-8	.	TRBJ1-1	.	CASSPGVSGLDTEAFF	TGTGCCAGCAGCCCGGGAGTCTCAGGGTTGGACACTGAAGCTTTCTTT
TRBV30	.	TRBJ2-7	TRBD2	CASKWASGTYEQYF	TGTGCCTCGAAATGGGCTAGCGGTACCTACGAGCAGTACTTC
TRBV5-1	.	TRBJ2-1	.	CASSSLGMNSYNEQFF	TGCGCCAGCAGCTCTCTAGGCATGAACTCCTACAATGAGCAGTTCTTC
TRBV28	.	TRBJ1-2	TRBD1	CASSLEGGAYGYTF	TGTGCCAGCAGTTTAGAAGGGGGCGCTTATGGCTACACCTTC
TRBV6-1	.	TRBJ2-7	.	CASGRVSSYEQYF	TGTGCCAGCGGCAGGGTAAGCTCCTACGAGCAGTACTTC
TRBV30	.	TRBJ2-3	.	CAWRDGLQSTDTQYF	TGTGCCTGGAGGGACGGACTACAGAGCACAGATACGCAGTATTTT
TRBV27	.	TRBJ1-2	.	CASSLSPQGSNGYTF	TGTGCCAGCAGTTTATCGCCCCAGGGAAGTAATGGCTACACCTTC
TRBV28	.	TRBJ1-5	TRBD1	CASSDREWNQPQHF	TGTGCCAGCAGCGACAGGGAATGGAATCAGCCCCAGCATTTT
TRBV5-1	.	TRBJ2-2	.	CASSLDGGGELFF	TGCGCCAGCAGCTTGGACGGTGGCGGGGAGCTGTTTTTT